This is a list of T cell receptor beta chains from one sample in a study of CD8+CD57+ T cells in acquired aplastic anemia. TCRdb re-analysed the reads in MiXCR, keeping a single row per CDR3 protein. The table includes 250,000 to 300,000 distinct CDR3 sequences, approximately 55% detected once. Sequencing was carried out using sorted CD4+, CD8+, or CD8+CD57+ T cells (not recorded which) from PBMCs. These receptors all come from a human donor with severe aplastic anemia or a healthy control (not recorded which). Both conserved end residues are part of each CDR3. The D gene is left open where the match is weak. Size values are once, few and many counts, or a class for expanded clones, and some rows have none.

TRBV5-1	.	TRBJ1-1	once	14	CASRPGVFGTEAFF	TGCGCCAGCAGGCCCGGGGTCTTCGGCACTGAAGCTTTCTTT
TRBV7-3	TRBD2	TRBJ2-3	.	15	CASRSRAGGPDTQYF	TGTGCCAGCAGATCCCGTGCGGGGGGCCCAGATACGCAGTATTTT
TRBV7-2	TRBD2	TRBJ2-4	many	16	CASSLPRGGGLNIQYF	TGTGCCAGCAGCTTGCCCCGGGGCGGGGGGTTGAACATTCAGTACTTC
TRBV5-8	.	TRBJ2-7	many	14	CASSTNRDTYEQYF	TGTGCCAGCAGCACAAACCGGGATACCTACGAGCAGTACTTC
TRBV5-6	.	TRBJ2-5	.	14	CASSFAEFQETQYF	TGTGCCAGCAGCTTTGCCGAATTCCAAGAGACCCAGTACTTC
TRBV7-3	TRBD1	TRBJ2-5	.	14	CASSPHRGQETQYF	TGTGCCAGCAGCCCGCACAGGGGGCAAGAGACCCAGTACTTC
TRBV20-1	.	TRBJ1-1	.	13	CSAEAAWNTEAFF	TGCAGTGCTGAGGCAGCCTGGAACACTGAAGCTTTCTTT
TRBV19	.	TRBJ1-6	few	15	CASSISVGGMPPLHF	TGTGCCAGTAGTATTTCGGTTGGGGGCATGCCACCCCTCCACTTT
TRBV13	TRBD1	TRBJ2-6	.	16	CASNPGQWPGANVLTF	TGTGCCAGCAACCCGGGACAGTGGCCCGGGGCCAACGTCCTGACTTTC
TRBV7-2	.	TRBJ1-6	.	15	CASSLAKVENSPLHF	TGTGCCAGCAGCTTAGCGAAGGTCGAAAATTCACCCCTCCACTTT
TRBV19	TRBD1	TRBJ1-3	.	14	CAAKQGAAGNTIYF	TGTGCTGCTAAACAGGGGGCAGCTGGAAACACCATATATTTT
TRBV19	.	TRBJ2-3	.	16	CASSIARRQPTDTQYF	TGTGCCAGTAGTATCGCCCGGCGTCAGCCCACAGATACGCAGTATTTT
TRBV9	.	TRBJ1-1	many	14	CASSAGGGGTEAFF	TGTGCCAGCAGCGCTGGAGGGGGTGGGACTGAAGCTTTCTTT
TRBV5-1	.	TRBJ2-6	many	14	CASSPTAGANVLTF	TGCGCCAGCAGCCCAACGGCTGGGGCCAACGTCCTGACTTTC
TRBV6-5	TRBD1	TRBJ1-2	many	13	CASSYSGQGGYTF	TGTGCCAGCAGTTACTCGGGACAGGGCGGCTACACCTTC
TRBV19	TRBD2	TRBJ2-7	.	16	CASSIDLSGGEYEQYF	TGTGCCAGTAGTATAGATCTTAGCGGGGGAGAATACGAGCAGTACTTC
TRBV10-3	.	TRBJ2-1	many	16	CAISESIVSPGNEQFF	TGTGCCATCAGTGAGTCTATAGTCTCTCCCGGCAATGAGCAGTTCTTC
TRBV6-5	TRBD1	TRBJ1-4	many	15	CASSSGGTTNEKLFF	TGTGCCAGCAGTTCAGGGGGAACAACTAATGAAAAACTGTTTTTT
TRBV7-6	TRBD2	TRBJ2-5	few	15	CASSHGLAGVETQYF	TGTGCCAGCAGCCATGGACTAGCGGGAGTTGAGACCCAGTACTTC
TRBV19	.	TRBJ1-2	.	13	CASSITGPYGYTF	TGTGCCAGTAGTATAACGGGGCCTTATGGCTACACCTTC
TRBV6-5	.	TRBJ2-6	.	16	CASSYSGGSGANVLTF	TGTGCCAGCAGTTACTCGGGGGGCTCTGGGGCCAACGTCCTGACTTTC
TRBV19	.	TRBJ2-3	.	15	CASSIDLLPYDTQYF	TGTGCCAGTAGTATAGATCTCTTACCATACGATACGCAGTATTTT
TRBV7-2	TRBD2	TRBJ2-5	.	16	CASSSRGLAGGGTQYF	TGTGCCAGCAGCTCCCGAGGTCTAGCGGGAGGAGGGACCCAGTACTTC
TRBV7-9	.	TRBJ2-7	.	14	CASSLGRGEAEQYF	TGTGCCAGCAGCTTAGGTCGCGGGGAGGCCGAGCAGTACTTC
TRBV10-2	.	TRBJ2-2	once	14	CASKGQRNTGELFF	TGCGCGAGTAAGGGGCAGAGGAACACCGGGGAGCTGTTTTTT
TRBV15	.	TRBJ1-3	few	16	CATSRKQVSSGNTIYF	TGTGCCACCAGCAGAAAACAGGTTAGCTCTGGAAACACCATATATTTT
TRBV19	TRBD1	TRBJ1-1	.	16	CASSIGGTGLNTEAFF	TGTGCCAGTAGTATCGGCGGGACAGGGCTGAACACTGAAGCTTTCTTT
TRBV13	.	TRBJ2-7	many	14	CASSSPKRLGEQYF	TGTGCCAGCAGTTCACCAAAAAGGCTAGGGGAGCAGTACTTC
TRBV27	.	TRBJ2-7	many	14	CASTKNRDSYEQYF	TGTGCCAGCACCAAGAACAGGGACTCCTACGAGCAGTACTTC
TRBV24-1	.	TRBJ2-1	few	14	CATSDLGSYNEQFF	TGTGCCACCAGTGATTTGGGCAGCTACAATGAGCAGTTCTTC
TRBV7-2	.	TRBJ1-3	.	16	CASSFSGGQGGNTIYF	TGTGCCAGCAGCTTCAGCGGGGGGCAGGGAGGAAACACCATATATTTT
TRBV6-5	.	TRBJ1-2	.	17	CASSPSQAGGRGYGYTF	TGTGCCAGCTCACCCTCCCAGGCTGGAGGGAGGGGTTATGGCTACACCTTC
TRBV4-3	.	TRBJ2-7	.	15	CASSQDLGWGLEQYF	TGCGCCAGCAGCCAAGATCTGGGATGGGGGCTCGAGCAGTACTTC
TRBV20-1	TRBD2	TRBJ2-5	.	15	CSARPGLAPQETQYF	TGCAGTGCTAGACCCGGACTAGCGCCACAAGAGACCCAGTACTTC